A selection of T cell receptor beta chains follows, all from one sample in a study of CD8+ T cells in alopecia areata. Profiled with immunoSEQ multiplex PCR; TCRdb holds only in-frame clones, not every one. The sample yields roughly 200,000 clones, about 55% seen once. The specimen comprised CD8+ T cells sorted from blood, sampled at week 24, from a patient treated with tofacitinib. These receptors were taken from a human donor with alopecia areata. The CDR3 runs from the conserved cysteine through the conserved F or W. D genes are given only for firm matches. Only part of the rows carry a size: once, few, many, or a class if the clone is expanded.

v_call,clone_size,cdr3_length,d_call,j_call,cdr3_aa,cdr3_nt
TRBV10-2,NA,17,NA,TRBJ2-5,CASSEPDNPSPQETQYF,TGCGCCAGCAGTGAGCCTGACAATCCGAGTCCCCAAGAGACCCAGTACTTC
TRBV29-1,NA,13,TRBD1,TRBJ2-7,CSATGGQEYEQYF,TGCAGCGCCACCGGAGGACAGGAGTACGAGCAGTACTTC
TRBV5-6,few,14,NA,TRBJ2-5,CASSLTGLQETQYF,TGTGCCAGCAGCTTGACAGGTCTCCAAGAGACCCAGTACTTC
TRBV9,NA,14,NA,TRBJ1-2,CASSVAQGSDGYTF,TGTGCCAGCAGCGTAGCCCAGGGATCGGATGGCTACACCTTC
TRBV7-9,NA,14,NA,TRBJ2-2,CASSPPDRTGELFF,TGTGCCAGCAGCCCGCCCGACAGGACCGGGGAGCTGTTTTTT
TRBV29-1,few,14,TRBD1,TRBJ2-7,CSVETGGYTYEQYF,TGCAGCGTGGAAACAGGGGGCTATACCTACGAGCAGTACTTC
TRBV2,NA,15,NA,TRBJ2-7,CASSVGSGNSYEQYF,TGTGCCAGCAGTGTTGGGTCAGGAAACTCCTACGAGCAGTACTTC
TRBV27,NA,14,NA,TRBJ1-1,CASSLGPSHTEAFF,TGTGCCAGCAGTTTAGGGCCGTCACACACTGAAGCTTTCTTT
TRBV2,NA,14,TRBD1,TRBJ1-6,CATRTGANNSPLHF,TGTGCCACCAGGACAGGGGCGAATAATTCACCCCTCCACTTT
TRBV11-2,NA,14,NA,TRBJ2-3,CASSPSNPTDTQYF,TGTGCCAGCAGCCCCAGTAACCCCACAGATACGCAGTATTTT
TRBV28,NA,14,TRBD1,TRBJ2-7,CASSPGQGPYEQYF,TGTGCCAGCAGCCCGGGACAGGGACCCTACGAGCAGTACTTC
TRBV5-6,NA,13,TRBD1,TRBJ2-7,CASRSGQDYEQYF,TGTGCCAGCAGATCGGGACAGGACTACGAGCAGTACTTC
TRBV2,once,14,NA,TRBJ1-4,CASSVLGQNEKLFF,TGTGCCAGCAGTGTTTTAGGACAAAATGAAAAACTGTTTTTT
TRBV29-1,NA,13,TRBD1,TRBJ2-7,CSVTGTGPHEQYF,TGCAGCGTGACCGGGACAGGGCCCCACGAGCAGTACTTC
TRBV9,NA,16,TRBD1,TRBJ1-2,CASSGTRDRGLYGYTF,TGTGCCAGCAGCGGGACCCGGGACAGGGGGCTCTATGGCTACACCTTC
TRBV7-9,NA,16,NA,TRBJ2-3,CASSLAGRGTQDTQYF,TGTGCCAGCAGCTTAGCTGGCAGGGGAACTCAAGATACGCAGTATTTT
TRBV4-3,NA,13,NA,TRBJ2-7,CASSQDSGYEQYF,TGCGCCAGCAGCCAAGATTCAGGCTACGAGCAGTACTTC
TRBV30,NA,13,NA,TRBJ1-1,CAWSPGVIPEAFF,TGTGCCTGGAGTCCGGGCGTTATACCTGAAGCTTTCTTT
TRBV7-8,NA,15,NA,TRBJ2-3,CASSKLDRSTDTQYF,TGTGCCAGCAGCAAACTAGATAGGAGCACAGATACGCAGTATTTT
TRBV7-6,few,14,NA,TRBJ2-7,CASSLAIGEYEQYF,TGTGCCAGCAGCTTAGCCATCGGGGAGTACGAGCAGTACTTC
TRBV13,NA,15,NA,TRBJ1-3,CASREQGPAGNTIYF,TGTGCCAGTAGAGAACAGGGTCCCGCTGGAAACACCATATATTTT
TRBV21-1,NA,11,NA,TRBJ1-5,CASSGGQPQHF,TGTGCCAGCAGCGGGGGCCAGCCCCAGCATTTT
TRBV13,NA,14,NA,TRBJ2-1,CASSLGRRYNEQFF,TGTGCCAGCAGCCTCGGGCGGAGGTACAATGAGCAGTTCTTC
TRBV11-2,NA,12,NA,TRBJ2-7,CASSFSTYEQYF,TGTGCCAGCAGCTTTTCAACCTACGAGCAGTACTTC
TRBV4-3,few,12,NA,TRBJ2-7,CASSQGRDEQYF,TGCGCCAGCAGCCAGGGAAGAGACGAGCAGTACTTC
TRBV30,few,13,NA,TRBJ2-7,CAWSMGGSYEQYF,TGTGCCTGGAGTATGGGGGGTTCCTACGAGCAGTACTTC
TRBV6-5,NA,14,NA,TRBJ1-1,CASSPWGENTEAFF,TGTGCCAGCAGTCCCTGGGGGGAGAACACTGAAGCTTTCTTT
TRBV6-5,NA,15,NA,TRBJ2-6,CASSLAGSGANVLTF,TGTGCCAGCAGTTTGGCGGGTTCTGGGGCCAACGTCCTGACTTTC
TRBV29-1,few,12,NA,TRBJ1-2,CSVEDRFYGYTF,TGCAGCGTTGAAGATCGATTCTATGGCTACACCTTC
TRBV7-6,NA,15,TRBD1,TRBJ2-2,CASSPGTGFSGELFF,TGTGCCAGCAGCCCCGGGACAGGGTTCTCCGGGGAGCTGTTTTTT
TRBV4-1,NA,17,TRBD2,TRBJ2-3,CASSQDPSGVSTDTQYF,TGCGCCAGCAGCCAAGATCCGAGCGGGGTCAGCACAGATACGCAGTATTTT
TRBV5-1,NA,14,TRBD1,TRBJ1-4,CASSLGQGGEKLFF,TGCGCCAGCAGCTTGGGACAGGGTGGGGAAAAACTGTTTTTT